This record looks at one TCR beta chain sequence and its context. The antigen is unknown. The entry originates in a study of T cell clones after liver transplantation. About the study: Post-transplant blood was tracked for graft-donor-reactive T cell clones identified in a pre-transplant mixed lymphocyte reaction.

The study, taken as a whole, reports: A significant post-transplant drop in circulating graft-donor-reactive CD4 TCRbeta sequences occurred in most of the 8 subjects.

The CDR3 runs 16 residues. Germline values: CDR1 SGHAT, CDR2 FQNNGV. V lost 5 bases to trimming and J lost 1 base; unmatched junction nucleotides: 3. The assay was immunoSEQ multiplex PCR, and TCRdb's table has in-frame clones only and misses some. The sample consists of more than 95,000 clones, around 83% of them appearing once. CD3+CD4+ and CD3+CD8+ cells were FACS-sorted from thawed unstimulated PBMCs. The clonotype originates from a human donor who received a liver transplant. This sequence joins TRBV11-2 and TRBJ2-6, with 9 bases lining up with TRBD1. The starting material was CD4+ T cells from blood, obtained before liver transplant. This CDR3 reads CASSLTGGSGANVLTF. Written as DNA, the CDR3 is TGTGCCAGCAGCCTGACAGGGGGATCTGGGGCCAACGTCCTGACTTTC.